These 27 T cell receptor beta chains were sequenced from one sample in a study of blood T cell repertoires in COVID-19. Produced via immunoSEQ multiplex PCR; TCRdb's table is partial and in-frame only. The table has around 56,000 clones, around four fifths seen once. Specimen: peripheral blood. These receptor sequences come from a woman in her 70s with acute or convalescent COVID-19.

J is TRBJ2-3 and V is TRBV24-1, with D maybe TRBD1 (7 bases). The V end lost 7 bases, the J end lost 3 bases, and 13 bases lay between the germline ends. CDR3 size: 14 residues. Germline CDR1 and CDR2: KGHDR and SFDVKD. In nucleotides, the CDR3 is TGTGCCACCAGCCTGACAGGGAGGACAGATACGCAGTATTTT. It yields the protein CATSLTGRTDTQYF.

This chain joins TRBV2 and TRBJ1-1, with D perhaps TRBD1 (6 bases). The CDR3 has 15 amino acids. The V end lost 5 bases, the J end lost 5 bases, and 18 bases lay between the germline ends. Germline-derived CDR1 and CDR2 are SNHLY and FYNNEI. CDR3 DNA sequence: TGTGCCAGCAGTTACAAGGAACAGGGACGAACTGAAGCTTTCTTT. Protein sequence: CASSYKEQGRTEAFF.

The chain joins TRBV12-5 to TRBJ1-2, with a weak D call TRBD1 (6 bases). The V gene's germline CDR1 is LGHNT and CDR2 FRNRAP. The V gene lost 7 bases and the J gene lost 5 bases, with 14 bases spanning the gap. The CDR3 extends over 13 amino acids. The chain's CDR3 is CASAPGQGYGYTF. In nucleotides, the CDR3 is TGTGCTAGTGCCCCCGGCCAGGGGTATGGCTACACCTTC.

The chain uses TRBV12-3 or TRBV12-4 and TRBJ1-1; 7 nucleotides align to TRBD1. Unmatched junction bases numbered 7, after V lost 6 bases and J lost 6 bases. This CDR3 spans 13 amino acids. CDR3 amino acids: CASRNTRGAEAFF. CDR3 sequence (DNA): TGTGCCAGCAGAAATACCAGGGGGGCTGAAGCTTTCTTT.

Here the CDR3 DNA reads TGTGCCACCGGGACTGAACCCTACGAGCAGTACTTC. Its translation is CATGTEPYEQYF. V is TRBV15 and J is TRBJ2-7; possible D gene TRBD2, 6 bases. V was shortened by 8 bases and J by 2 bases, with 10 bases between the two germline ends. CDR1 and CDR2 from the germline V gene are LNHNV and YYDKDF (reference sequence). This CDR3 spans 12 amino acids.

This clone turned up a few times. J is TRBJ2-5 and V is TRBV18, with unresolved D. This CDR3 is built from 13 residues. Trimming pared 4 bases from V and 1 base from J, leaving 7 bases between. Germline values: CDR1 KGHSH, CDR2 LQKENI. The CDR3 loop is CASSQTSQETQYF. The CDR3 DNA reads TGTGCCAGCTCACAAACCAGCCAAGAGACCCAGTACTTC.

CDR3 sequence: CASSPPWDRLIRELFF. The CDR3 DNA reads TGCGCCAGCAGCCCCCCCTGGGACAGGCTTATCCGGGAGCTGTTTTTT. The genes are TRBV5-1 and TRBJ2-2; 8 bases map to TRBD1. From germline, CDR1 is SGHRS and CDR2 YFSETQ. Trimming removed 4 bases from V and 9 bases from J; junction bases left unmatched: 14. The CDR3 contains 16 residues.

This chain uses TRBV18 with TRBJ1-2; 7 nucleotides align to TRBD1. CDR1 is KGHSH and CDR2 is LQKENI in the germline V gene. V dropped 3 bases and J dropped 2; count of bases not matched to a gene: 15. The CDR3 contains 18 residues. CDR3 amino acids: CASSPFTVIGGQNYGYTF. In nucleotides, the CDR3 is TGTGCCAGCTCACCTTTTACCGTAATTGGGGGACAGAACTATGGCTACACCTTC.

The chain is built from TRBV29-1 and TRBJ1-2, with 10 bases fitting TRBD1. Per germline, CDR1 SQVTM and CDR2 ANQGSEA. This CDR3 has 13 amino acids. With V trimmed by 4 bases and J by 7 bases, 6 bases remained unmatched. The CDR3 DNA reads TGCAGCGTTGTCCGGGACAGGGGAGGTGGCTACACCTTC. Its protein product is CSVVRDRGGGYTF.

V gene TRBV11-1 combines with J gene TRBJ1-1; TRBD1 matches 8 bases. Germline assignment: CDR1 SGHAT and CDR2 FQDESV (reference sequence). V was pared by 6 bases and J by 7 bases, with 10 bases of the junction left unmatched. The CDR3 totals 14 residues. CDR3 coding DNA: TGTGCCAGCAGACCGAAGACAGGGGTTGGTGAAGCTTTCTTT. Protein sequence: CASRPKTGVGEAFF.

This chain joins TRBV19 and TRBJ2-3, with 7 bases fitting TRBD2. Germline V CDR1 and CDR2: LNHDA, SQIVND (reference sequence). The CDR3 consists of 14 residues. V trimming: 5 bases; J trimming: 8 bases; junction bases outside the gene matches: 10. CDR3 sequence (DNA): TGTGCCAGTAGTGTGGGACTACCCCAGGTTACGCAGTATTTT. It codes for CASSVGLPQVTQYF.

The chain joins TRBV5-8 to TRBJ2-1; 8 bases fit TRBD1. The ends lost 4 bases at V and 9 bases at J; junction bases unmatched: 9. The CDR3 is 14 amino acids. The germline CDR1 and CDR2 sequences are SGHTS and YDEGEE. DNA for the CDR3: TGTGCCAGCAGCCTGAGGGGACAGGCGGGTGAGCAGTTCTTC. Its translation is CASSLRGQAGEQFF.

For the CDR3, the DNA is TGTGCCAGCGGGCGAACAGGGAACGCTTTCTTT. Translated: CASGRTGNAFF. The genes are TRBV12-3 or TRBV12-4 and TRBJ1-1; a possible D gene is TRBD1 (6 bases). The germline V and J ends were trimmed by 8 bases and 11 bases, with 15 bases remaining between them. There are 11 residues in the CDR3.

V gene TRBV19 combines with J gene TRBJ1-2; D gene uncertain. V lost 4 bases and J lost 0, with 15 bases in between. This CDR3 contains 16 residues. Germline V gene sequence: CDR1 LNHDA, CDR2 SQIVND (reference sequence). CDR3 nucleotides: TGTGCCAGTAGTACCCTCGGGGTTTCCTCTAACTATGGCTACACCTTC. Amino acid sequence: CASSTLGVSSNYGYTF.

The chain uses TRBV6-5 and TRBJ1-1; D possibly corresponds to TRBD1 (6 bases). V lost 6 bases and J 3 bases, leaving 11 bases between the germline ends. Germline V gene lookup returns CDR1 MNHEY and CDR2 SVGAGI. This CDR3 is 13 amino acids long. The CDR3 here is CASSGQFYTEAFF. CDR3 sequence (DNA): TGTGCCAGCAGCGGACAGTTCTACACTGAAGCTTTCTTT.

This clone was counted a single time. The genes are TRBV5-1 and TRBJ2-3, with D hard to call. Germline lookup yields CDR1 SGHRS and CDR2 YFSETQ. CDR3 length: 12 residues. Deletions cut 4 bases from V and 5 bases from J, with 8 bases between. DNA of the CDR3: TGCGCCAGCAGCCCACAGCAAGATACGCAGTATTTT. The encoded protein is CASSPQQDTQYF.

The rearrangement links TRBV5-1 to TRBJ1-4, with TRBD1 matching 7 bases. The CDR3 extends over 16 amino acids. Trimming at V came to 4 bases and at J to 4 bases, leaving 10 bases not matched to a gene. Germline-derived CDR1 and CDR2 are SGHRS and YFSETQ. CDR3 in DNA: TGCGCCAGCAGCACTGGACGGACAGGTTATAATGAAAAACTGTTTTTT. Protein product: CASSTGRTGYNEKLFF.

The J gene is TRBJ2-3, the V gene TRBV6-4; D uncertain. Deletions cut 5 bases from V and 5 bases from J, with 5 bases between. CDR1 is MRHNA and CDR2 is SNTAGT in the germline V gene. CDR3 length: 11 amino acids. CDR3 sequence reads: CASSLGDTQYF. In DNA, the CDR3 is TGTGCCAGCAGTCTCGGAGATACGCAGTATTTT.

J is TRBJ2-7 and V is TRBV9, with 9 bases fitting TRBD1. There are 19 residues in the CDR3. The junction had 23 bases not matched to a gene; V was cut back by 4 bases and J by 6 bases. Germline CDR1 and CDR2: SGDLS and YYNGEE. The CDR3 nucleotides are TGTGCCAGCAGCCCTACGACAGGGACAGGGTGGGGTAGTGGCTCCGAGCAGTACTTC. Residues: CASSPTTGTGWGSGSEQYF.

This chain's CDR3 is CASSLEGQWNSPLHF. The CDR3 coding sequence is TGTGCCAGCAGCTTAGAGGGACAGTGGAATTCACCCCTCCACTTT. The chain couples TRBV11-2 to TRBJ1-6; 7 bases fit TRBD1. CDR1 and CDR2 (germline): SGHAT, FQNNGV. CDR3 length: 15 residues. The J segment lost 7 bases and the V segment lost 0 bases, leaving 3 bases of the junction unmatched.

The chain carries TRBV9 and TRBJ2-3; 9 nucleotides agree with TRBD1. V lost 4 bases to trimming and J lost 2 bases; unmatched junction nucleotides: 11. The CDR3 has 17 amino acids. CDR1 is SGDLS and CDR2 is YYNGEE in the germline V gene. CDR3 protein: CASSLSPGQGPTDTQYF. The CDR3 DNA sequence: TGTGCCAGCAGCCTATCCCCCGGACAGGGGCCCACAGATACGCAGTATTTT.

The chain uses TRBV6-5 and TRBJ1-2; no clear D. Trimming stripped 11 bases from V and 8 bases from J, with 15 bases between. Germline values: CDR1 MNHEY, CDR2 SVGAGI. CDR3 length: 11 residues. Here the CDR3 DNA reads TGTGCCTGCTTGCGGGAGTACGGCTACACCTTC. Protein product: CACLREYGYTF.

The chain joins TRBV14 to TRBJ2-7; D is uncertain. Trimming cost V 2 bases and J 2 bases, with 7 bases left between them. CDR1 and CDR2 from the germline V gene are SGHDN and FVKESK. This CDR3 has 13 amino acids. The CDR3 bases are TGTGCCAGCAGCCAACAGTTCCCCTACGAGCAGTACTTC. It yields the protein CASSQQFPYEQYF. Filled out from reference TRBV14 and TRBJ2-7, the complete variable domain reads EAGVTQFPSHSVIEKGQTVTLRCDPISGHDNLYWYRRVMGKEIKFLLHFVKESKQDESGMPNNRFLAERTGGTYSTLKVQPAELEDSGVYFCASSQQFPYEQYFGPGTRLTVT.

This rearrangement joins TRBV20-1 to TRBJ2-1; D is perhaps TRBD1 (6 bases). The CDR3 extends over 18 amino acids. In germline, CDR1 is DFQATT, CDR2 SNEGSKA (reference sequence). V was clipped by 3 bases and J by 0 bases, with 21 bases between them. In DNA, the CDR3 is TGCAGTGCTAGTTTGGGGGCTACAGGGTGGAGCTCCTACAATGAGCAGTTCTTC. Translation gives CSASLGATGWSSYNEQFF.

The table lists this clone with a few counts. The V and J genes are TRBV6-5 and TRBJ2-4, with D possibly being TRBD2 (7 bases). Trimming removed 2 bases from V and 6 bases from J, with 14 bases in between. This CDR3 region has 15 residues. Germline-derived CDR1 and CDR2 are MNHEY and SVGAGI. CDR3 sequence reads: CASSYGGARRNIQYF. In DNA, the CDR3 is TGTGCCAGCAGTTACGGGGGGGCCCGGAGAAACATTCAGTACTTC.

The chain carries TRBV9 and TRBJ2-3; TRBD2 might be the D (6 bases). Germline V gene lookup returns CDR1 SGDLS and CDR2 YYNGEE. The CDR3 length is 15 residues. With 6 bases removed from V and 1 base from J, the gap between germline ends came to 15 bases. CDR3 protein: CASNQAGIGTDTQYF. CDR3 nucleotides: TGTGCCAGCAACCAGGCGGGGATCGGCACAGATACGCAGTATTTT. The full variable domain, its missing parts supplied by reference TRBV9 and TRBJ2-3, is DSGVTQTPKHLITATGQRVTLRCSPRSGDLSVYWYQQSLDQGLQFLIQYYNGEERAKGNILERFSAQQFPDLHSELNLSSLELGDSALYFCASNQAGIGTDTQYFGPGTRLTVL.

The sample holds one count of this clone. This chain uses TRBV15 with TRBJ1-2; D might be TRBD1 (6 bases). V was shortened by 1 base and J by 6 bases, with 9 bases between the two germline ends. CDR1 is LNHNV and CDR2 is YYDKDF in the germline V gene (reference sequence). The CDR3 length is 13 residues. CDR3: CATSRAQGHGYTF. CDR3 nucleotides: TGTGCCACCAGCAGAGCACAGGGTCATGGCTACACCTTC.